This T cell receptor beta chain originates from a study of T cells in Graves' hyperthyroidism and ophthalmopathy. This clonotype was found many times. The source material, RNA transcripts, was used to amplify TCR beta CDR3 regions. The study used the HTBI primer set for a first-round RT-PCR of the TCR CDR3. TCRdb reprocessed the multiplex PCR reads with MiXCR, giving one entry per CDR3 protein. The table lists a few hundred thousand distinct CDR3 sequences, roughly 14% of them singletons. With V trimmed by 0 bases and J by 5 bases, 8 bases remained unmatched. The CDR3 is made up of 16 amino acids. The germline V gene has CDR1 MNHEY and CDR2 SVGEGT.

The rearrangement uses TRBV6-2 or TRBV6-3 and TRBJ2-7, with 9 bases that match TRBD2. Sequencing was performed on blood. This TCR was sampled from a woman aged 25 to 39 with Graves' hyperthyroidism. This CDR3 is CASSYSTPAGGHEQYF. The CDR3 DNA reads TGTGCCAGCAGTTACTCGACGCCGGCGGGAGGGCACGAGCAGTACTTC.